The clone carrying this T cell receptor beta chain has ten or more counts. Its specificity is unknown. The team produced cDNA through 5'RACE using 10-nucleotide random UMIs. TCRdb recomputed calls from the 5' RACE reads with MiXCR, one row per CDR3 protein. In the table there are roughly 60,000 distinct CDR3 sequences, 3% to 4.5% of which are singletons. This sample is part of a study of neurological immune-mediated disorders. The study's findings and limits: Because no CDR3 amino acid sequences were shared across subjects by expanded clones, private repertoires were suggested in all groups. Falling below healthy controls, multiple sclerosis showed the least TCR clonal expansion, while HTLV-1-associated myelopathy showed the most.

The unsorted libraries were produced from 2 million PBMCs held at -80 C. Sequenced: PBMCs. This clonotype was sampled from a woman aged 25 to 39 with multiple sclerosis.

The CDR3 bases are TGTGCCAGCAGTGAAGACCGGACTAGCGGGACAGATACGCAGTATTTT. Its translation: CASSEDRTSGTDTQYF. The chain carries TRBV2 and TRBJ2-3, with 11 nucleotides matching TRBD2. The CDR3 has 16 amino acids. After removal of 1 base from V and 3 bases from J, the junction contained 3 bases not matched to a gene. The germline CDR1 and CDR2 sequences are SNHLY and FYNNEI.